Listed below are T cell receptor beta chains from one sample, sequenced in a study of siplizumab effects on memory and regulatory T cells. Clones were sequenced by immunoSEQ multiplex PCR, and TCRdb holds only the in-frame ones, with some missing. The data contain about 91,000 clones, more than 95% of them singletons. Sequencing was performed on naive CD4+ T cells sorted from blood. Receptors originate from a human donor in good health. The CDR3 runs from the conserved cysteine through the conserved F or W. The D gene is left open where the match is weak. For some rows the clone size is stated as once, few or many, or as a class when expanded; others skip it.

TGTGCCAGTACTAGGACGGGGAAGAACACCGGGGAGCTGTTTTTT	CASTRTGKNTGELFF	-	TRBV19	TRBJ2-2	-
TGTGCCAGCAGCTGGGGGTTGGACTACGAGCAGTACTTC	CASSWGLDYEQYF	-	TRBV5-6	TRBJ2-7	-
TGTGCCAGCAGTTACGGGGGACTAGCGGGCTGGGATGAGCAGTTCTTC	CASSYGGLAGWDEQFF	-	TRBV6-6	TRBJ2-1	TRBD2
TGTGCCAGCAGCGGGGCCGGGGAGACCCAGTACTTC	CASSGAGETQYF	-	TRBV7-6	TRBJ2-5	-
TGTGCCTGGAGCAACTACAATGAGCAGTTCTTC	CAWSNYNEQFF	-	TRBV30	TRBJ2-1	-
TGTGCCAGCAGTTCCCCCCGGTGGGGAGAGGGACACTATGGCTACACCTTC	CASSSPRWGEGHYGYTF	-	TRBV27	TRBJ1-2	-
TGTGCCAGCAGTTACGCACAGGGCTATGGCTACACCTTC	CASSYAQGYGYTF	once	TRBV6-5	TRBJ1-2	-
TGCGCCAGCAGCCAGGGCTCGTTCCCTAACTATGGCTACACCTTC	CASSQGSFPNYGYTF	-	TRBV4-3	TRBJ1-2	-
TGTGCCAGCAGCGTAGGTTTAGGGACTAGCACAGATACGCAGTATTTT	CASSVGLGTSTDTQYF	-	TRBV9	TRBJ2-3	-
TGTGCCAGCAGCGTAGAACAGGGCCAAAAAACTAATGAAAAACTGTTTTTT	CASSVEQGQKTNEKLFF	-	TRBV9	TRBJ1-4	-
TGTGCCCTCCTCCGGGTAGCAGGTAACGAGCAGTACTTC	CALLRVAGNEQYF	once	TRBV30	TRBJ2-7	-
TGTGCCACCAGCAGAGGTCGCCAGGACAATGAGCAGTTCTTC	CATSRGRQDNEQFF	-	TRBV15	TRBJ2-1	-
TGTGCCAGCAGCTTGGCCTCGTTAGCGGGGAAGCCCTGGGATACGCAGTATTTT	CASSLASLAGKPWDTQYF	-	TRBV5-6	TRBJ2-3	TRBD2
TGCGCCAGCAGCTACGAACAGGGCCTTGAAGCTTTCTTT	CASSYEQGLEAFF	-	TRBV5-1	TRBJ1-1	-
TGCGCCAGCAGCCACCAGGGACAGGGGATGAACACTGAAGCTTTCTTT	CASSHQGQGMNTEAFF	-	TRBV4-1	TRBJ1-1	TRBD1
TGTGCCAGTATAGGTTTTGGGAACACTGAAGCTTTCTTT	CASIGFGNTEAFF	-	TRBV19	TRBJ1-1	-
TGTGCCACCAGCAGACAACAGGGAGTTAACTATGGCTACACCTTC	CATSRQQGVNYGYTF	once	TRBV15	TRBJ1-2	-
TGTGCCAGCAGCGTTCGGACTCAAAGCTCCTACAATGAGCAGTTCTTC	CASSVRTQSSYNEQFF	once	TRBV9	TRBJ2-1	-